Listed here are 5 T cell receptor beta chains from one sample, sequenced in a study of beta chain features in type 1 diabetes. Isolated RNA was reverse transcribed in full, so expressed TCRB transcripts were sequenced. Assay used: immunoSEQ multiplex PCR; TCRdb lists only in-frame clones, some missing. The sample has some 250,000 clones; about 15% are singletons. Study findings and constraints: Within each of all four CD4+ subsets, Type 1 diabetes patients had TCRB CDR3s that were moderately but significantly shorter.

Their specific antigens are unknown. Sequencing input: naive CD4+ T cells from blood. These receptors were obtained from a man younger than 40 with type 1 diabetes.

This chain joins TRBV21-1 and TRBJ1-1; no check of the table's D call, TRBD1, against the DNA was made. TRBV21-1 is a listed pseudogene. The CDR3 covers 16 residues. This CDR3 reads CARIGTGGEMNTEAFF. The CDR3 DNA sequence: TGTGCCAGGATTGGGACAGGGGGTGAGATGAACACTGAAGCTTTCTTT.

Written as DNA, the CDR3 is TGTGCCAGCAGCACCCGAGAACAGCTCGAGCCAAACTACGAGCAGTACTTC. Translating gives CASSTREQLEPNYEQYF. The chain has TRBV11-2 and TRBJ2-7, with D hard to call. CDR1 SGHAT and CDR2 FQNNGV come from the germline V gene. Trimming left V 5 bases short and J 3 bases short, with 23 bases between. CDR3 length: 17 amino acids.

V usage is TRBV19 and J usage is TRBJ2-1; 14 positions agree with TRBD2. This CDR3 contains 16 residues. With 0 bases clipped from V and 10 bases from J, the junction kept 5 bases outside the gene matches. CDR1 is LNHDA, CDR2 SQIVND, per germline (reference sequence). The CDR3 is CASSIEGLAGVREQFF. In DNA, the CDR3 is TGTGCCAGTAGTATAGAGGGACTAGCGGGAGTACGGGAGCAGTTCTTC.

The CDR3 sequence: CASRHPGSRGLNEQFF. CDR3 bases: TGTGCCAGCAGACACCCAGGGAGCAGGGGGCTCAATGAGCAGTTCTTC. V and J are TRBV11-2 and TRBJ2-1, with 8 bases aligning to TRBD1. In germline, CDR1 is SGHAT, CDR2 FQNNGV. The CDR3 contains 16 residues. J was trimmed by 6 bases and V by 6 bases; bases with no gene match: 13.

The CDR3 spells CASTRGGSYEQYF. The CDR3 coding sequence is TGTGCCAGCACCCGGGGGGGTAGCTACGAGCAGTACTTC. The chain couples TRBV6-5 to TRBJ2-7; 8 positions agree with TRBD2. Germline V CDR1 and CDR2: MNHEY, SVGAGI. V was clipped by 7 bases and J by 3 bases; unmatched bases: 5. This CDR3 is 13 amino acids long.